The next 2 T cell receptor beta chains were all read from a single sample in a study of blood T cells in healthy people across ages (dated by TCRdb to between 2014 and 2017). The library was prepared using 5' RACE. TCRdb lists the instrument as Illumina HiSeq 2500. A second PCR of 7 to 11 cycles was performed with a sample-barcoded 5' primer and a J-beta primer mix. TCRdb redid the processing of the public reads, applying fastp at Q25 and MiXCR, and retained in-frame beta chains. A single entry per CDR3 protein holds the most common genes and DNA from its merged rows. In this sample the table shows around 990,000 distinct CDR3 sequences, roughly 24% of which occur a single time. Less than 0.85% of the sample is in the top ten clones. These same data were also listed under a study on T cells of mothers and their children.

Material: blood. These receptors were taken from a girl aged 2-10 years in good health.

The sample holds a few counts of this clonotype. This chain's CDR3 is CASSAKTRTEETQYF. For the CDR3, the DNA is TGTGCCAGCAGCGCCAAGACTAGGACCGAAGAGACCCAGTACTTC. The chain has TRBV7-9 and TRBJ2-5; TRBD2 is a possible D gene (6 bases). The CDR3 covers 15 residues. The germline V gene has CDR1 SEHNR and CDR2 FQNEAQ (reference sequence). Trimming pared 5 bases from V and 3 bases from J, leaving 16 bases between.

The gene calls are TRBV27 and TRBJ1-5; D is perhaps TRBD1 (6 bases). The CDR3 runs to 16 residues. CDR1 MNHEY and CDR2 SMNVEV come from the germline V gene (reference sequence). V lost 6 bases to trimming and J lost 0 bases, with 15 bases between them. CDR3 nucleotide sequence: TGTGCCAGCAGAACAACAGGGTTATATAGCAATCAGCCCCAGCATTTT. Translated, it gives CASRTTGLYSNQPQHF.